The 13 T cell receptor beta chains below were found in one sample sequenced in a study of glioma-infiltrating T cells after dendritic cell vaccination. Generated by immunoSEQ multiplex PCR, the TCRdb table keeps only in-frame clones and is missing some. The sample records 80,000 to 95,000 clones, 70% to 90% being singletons. The sample consisted of blood, taken before dendritic cell vaccination. The source of these receptors is a human donor with glioblastoma.

The chain uses TRBV5-1 and TRBJ2-7; TRBD1 is a possible D gene (6 bases). Trimming removed 2 bases at V and 5 bases at J, with 11 bases between. The CDR3 spans 13 residues. CDR1 and CDR2 from the germline V gene are SGHRS and YFSETQ. The CDR3 region is CASSFGQSDEQYF. The CDR3 DNA reads as TGCGCCAGCAGCTTCGGACAGTCGGACGAGCAGTACTTC.

J is TRBJ2-5 and V is TRBV20-1, with a weak D call TRBD1 (5 bases). Germline V gene lookup returns CDR1 DFQATT and CDR2 SNEGSKA (reference sequence). The CDR3 is 11 residues long. V shed 7 bases and J shed 7 bases, with 13 bases lying between them. The CDR3 DNA reads TGCAGTGTACCTCAGGGATTGACCCAGTACTTC. Protein sequence: CSVPQGLTQYF.

The chain joins TRBV2 to TRBJ1-2; D gene uncertain. From germline, CDR1 is SNHLY and CDR2 FYNNEI. With 4 bases removed from V and 4 bases from J, the gap between germline ends came to 7 bases. This CDR3 comprises 12 residues. The CDR3 region has the DNA TGTGCCAGCAGTGGGGCCATCTATGGCTACACCTTC. It translates to CASSGAIYGYTF.

The table lists this clone with a count of one. The gene calls are TRBV5-1 and TRBJ1-1, with a possible D match to TRBD1 (5 bases). The V gene lost 4 bases and the J gene lost 0 bases, with 16 bases spanning the gap. The CDR3 extends over 16 amino acids. Germline CDR1 and CDR2: SGHRS and YFSETQ. CDR3 DNA sequence: TGCGCCAGCAGCCGACAGAGCCTGACAGTGAACACTGAAGCTTTCTTT. This gives the protein CASSRQSLTVNTEAFF.

V usage is TRBV29-1 and J usage is TRBJ2-7; perhaps TRBD2 as D (5 bases). Trimming took off 4 bases at V and 11 bases at J, with 18 bases between the two ends. Per germline, CDR1 SQVTM and CDR2 ANQGSEA. This CDR3 is built from 12 residues. CDR3 bases: TGCAGCGTTGGAGCCCCCTCGGGGAGAAAGTACTTC. Encoded protein: CSVGAPSGRKYF.

The chain recombines TRBV6-6 with TRBJ2-3, with 7 bases fitting TRBD1. The CDR3 totals 16 residues. V shed 2 bases and J 2 bases; nucleotides not matched to a gene: 7. Germline CDR1 reads MNHNY; CDR2 reads SVGAGI (reference sequence). The CDR3 loop reads CASSYGDSYFTDTQYF. CDR3 DNA sequence: TGTGCCAGCAGTTACGGGGACAGTTATTTCACAGATACGCAGTATTTT.

The chain uses TRBV6-5 and TRBJ2-3; 8 nucleotides align to TRBD2. The CDR3 is made up of 12 amino acids. The J segment lost 8 bases and the V segment lost 5 bases, leaving 3 bases of the junction unmatched. Germline V gives CDR1 MNHEY, CDR2 SVGAGI. The CDR3 loop reads CASSPGGGTQYF. The CDR3 DNA reads TGTGCCAGCAGTCCGGGGGGGGGTACGCAGTATTTT.

The chain joins TRBV30 to TRBJ2-7, with D tentatively TRBD2 (8 bases). Germline V gene lookup returns CDR1 GTSNPN and CDR2 SVGIG (reference sequence). The V end lost 4 bases, the J end lost 4 bases, and 20 bases lay between the germline ends. This CDR3 spans 15 amino acids. The CDR3 spells CAWTSIAGQWYEQYF. CDR3 DNA sequence: TGTGCCTGGACTTCAATAGCGGGACAGTGGTACGAGCAGTACTTC. Looking up the rest from reference TRBV30 and TRBJ2-7 gives the full variable domain: SQTIHQWPATLVQPVGSPLSLECTVEGTSNPNLYWYRQAAGRGLQLLFYSVGIGQISSEVPQNLSASRPQDRQFILSSKKLLLSDSGFYLCAWTSIAGQWYEQYFGPGTRLTVT.

The gene calls are TRBV7-9 and TRBJ2-3; TRBD2 matches at 13 bases. Germline lookup yields CDR1 SEHNR and CDR2 FQNEAQ (reference sequence). Unmatched junction bases numbered 2, after V lost 5 bases and J lost 6 bases. CDR3 length: 14 amino acids. CDR3 in DNA: TGTGCCAGCAGCCCGGGACTAGCGGGGGATACGCAGTATTTT. It specifies CASSPGLAGDTQYF. The full variable domain, with the rest looked up from reference TRBV7-9 and TRBJ2-3, is DTGVSQNPRHKITKRGQNVTFRCDPISEHNRLYWYRQTLGQGPEFLTYFQNEAQLEKSRLLSDRFSAERPKGSFSTLEIQRTEQGDSAMYLCASSPGLAGDTQYFGPGTRLTVL.

The rearrangement joins TRBV29-1 to TRBJ2-2; 9 bases are shared with TRBD1. The V gene end was trimmed by 6 bases and the J gene end by 7 bases; junction bases not matched to a gene: 6. Per the germline V gene, CDR1 is SQVTM and CDR2 is ANQGSEA. CDR3 size: 13 residues. The CDR3 reads CSVRTGEIGELFF. DNA for the CDR3: TGCAGCGTCCGGACAGGGGAAATCGGGGAGCTGTTTTTT.

The V call is TRBV2, the J call TRBJ1-5; no clear D. CDR1 is SNHLY and CDR2 is FYNNEI in the germline V gene. Trimming took off 4 bases at V and 7 bases at J, with 8 bases between the two ends. The CDR3 contains 12 residues. The CDR3 loop is CASSGLPQPQHF. The CDR3 nucleotides read TGTGCCAGCAGTGGACTTCCCCAGCCCCAGCATTTT.

The J gene is TRBJ1-5, the V gene TRBV29-1; 7 nucleotides line up with TRBD1. The CDR3 runs to 12 residues. With V trimmed by 2 bases and J by 5 bases, 0 bases remained unmatched. CDR1 and CDR2 from the germline V gene are SQVTM and ANQGSEA. CDR3: CSVETGDQPQHF. CDR3 bases: TGCAGCGTTGAAACAGGGGATCAGCCCCAGCATTTT.

The chain employs TRBV7-2 and TRBJ2-5, with 11 bases aligning to TRBD2. This CDR3 spans 16 amino acids. V was clipped by 1 base and J by 4 bases; unmatched bases: 5. CDR1 and CDR2 from the germline V gene are SGHTA and FQGNSA. The DNA for the CDR3 is TGTGCCAGCAGCTTAGGGGTAGCGGGAGGGGGAGAGACCCAGTACTTC. Translation: CASSLGVAGGGETQYF.